What follows is one T cell receptor (beta chain) and its context. This clone's antigen is unknown. Within one base of it there is no much larger clone, and no base qualities were kept. Ficoll-Paque density gradient centrifugation was the method used to isolate PBMCs. The sample is drawn from a study of T-cell memory formation after mild COVID-19 (dated by TCRdb to the early 2020s). Concerning the study at large: Most TCR sequence clusters were specific to one of the two donors. In a couple of donors, T-cell clones that expanded and contracted after mild COVID-19 were followed by sequencing TCRalpha and TCRbeta repertoires longitudinally. Two young, previously healthy adult volunteers, one female and one male, were included in the cohort. Study-wide conclusions, independent of this receptor: Whether the second-wave clones peaking on day 37 were SARS-CoV-2 specific was not confirmed. Contracting CD4+ clones turned up mainly in the CM and EM memory subsets, whereas EMRA was where CD8+ clones were enriched. Some responding clones were detected in pre-infection memory, which suggested that pre-existing cross-reactive memory T cells had joined the SARS-CoV-2 response. The study included only a couple of mild cases, and larger cohorts that include severe cases with pre-infection samples were judged to be necessary. Balanced CD4/CD8 phenotypes were observed for clones contracting from day 15 to 85, whereas a bias towards CD4+ was observed for a second wave of clones expanding from day 15 to 37.

The CDR1 and CDR2 encoded by the germline V gene (reference sequence) are MNHNY and SVGAGI. V is clipped by 9 bases and J by 6 bases, and the sequence between their germline boundaries is 14 bases long. The CDR3, cysteine through phenylalanine, is 12 amino acids long. CDR3 DNA only is kept here, 36 bases in frame from base 1. The sequencer was an Illumina NovaSeq 6000. Using 5'RACE with constant-segment primers, TCRalpha and TCRbeta cDNA libraries were constructed, with sample barcodes and unique molecular identifiers added in the process. Trizol reagent was used to extract RNA from every sample. Library amplification was performed in two PCR steps, and a second sample barcode and Illumina TruSeq adapters were introduced in the second step. Sequencing of libraries was performed on an Illumina NovaSeq with 2 x 150 bp paired-end reads. In the authors' own workflow: Demultiplexing of reads and collapsing into UMI-guided consensus sequences were performed with migec v1.2.7. Using mixcr v2.1.11, the UMI consensuses were aligned to TRA and TRB V and J templates and assembled into clonotypes. Expanded or contracted clonotypes were those called significant by both edgeR and NoisET, with noise models trained on biological replicates. For edgeR calls, the cutoffs were a false discovery rate-adjusted p below 0.01 and a log2 fold-change threshold of 1. PCA with hierarchical clustering of max-normalized trajectories of the 1000 most abundant clonotypes was used as exploratory dynamics analysis. Separately sequenced CD4+ and CD8+ repertoires were used to assign a CD4 or CD8 phenotype to each responding clone. TCRdb trimmed the raw reads at Q25, called clones with MiXCR and kept productive beta chains. Entries that share a CDR3 protein sequence are merged under the most common genes and DNA. The V and J calls here are based on TCRdb, not the publication. The sample includes some 110,000 distinct CDR3 sequences, with 9.5% to 15% observed a single time. The ten biggest clones cover around 25% of the sample.

This receptor was obtained from an adult woman who had mild COVID-19 (a few samples of this study predate the infection). The sample titles of this study are shuffled in the database, so cell type and time point are left out; the donor was told from shared clones. This chain is built from TRBV6-6 and TRBJ1-1, with TRBD1 tentatively as D gene (5 bases match). Input material: PBMCs or a T cell subset sorted from them (not recorded which). The nucleotides are TGTGCCAGTGGGAGGGGCTCTTCTGAAGCTTTCTTT. Translated, this gives CASGRGSSEAFF.